These 9 T cell receptor beta chains share one sample of origin, sequenced in a study of blood T cell repertoires in COVID-19. The method was immunoSEQ multiplex PCR; TCRdb's version includes in-frame clones alone and lacks a portion of them. The sample has around 200,000 clones; around 85% are singletons. Sequencing was done on a sample of peripheral blood. These receptors all come from a man aged 35-49 years with acute or convalescent COVID-19.

This chain uses TRBV7-2 with TRBJ1-2; D perhaps matches TRBD1 (6 bases). This CDR3 has 14 amino acids. The germline V and J ends were trimmed by 7 bases and 3 bases, with 15 bases remaining between them. The V gene's germline CDR1 is SGHTA and CDR2 FQGNSA. The CDR3 protein is CASKRQARDYGYTF. Here the CDR3 DNA reads TGTGCCAGCAAACGACAGGCTAGGGACTATGGCTACACCTTC.

V usage is TRBV6-5 and J usage is TRBJ2-1; 8 positions match TRBD1. This CDR3 is built from 14 residues. The V segment lost 4 bases and the J segment 9 bases; nucleotides outside the gene matches: 8. Germline CDR1 reads MNHEY; CDR2 reads SVGAGI. The CDR3 DNA reads as TGTGCCAGCAGTTTCCTGACAGGGGTCGGTGAGCAGTTCTTC. It is translated as CASSFLTGVGEQFF.

This clone has just one count. The CDR3 DNA reads TGTGCCAGCAGCGACCCAGGGGGCGGAAGCGTGGATAACTATGGCTACACCTTC. Protein sequence: CASSDPGGGSVDNYGYTF. This chain connects TRBV5-4 to TRBJ1-2; 8 nucleotides match TRBD1. The CDR3 is made up of 18 amino acids. The trim removed 4 bases at V and 1 base at J, leaving 15 bases unmatched. CDR1 and CDR2 from the germline V gene are SGHNT and YYREEE (reference sequence).

This clone appeared a single time. The genes are TRBV4-1 and TRBJ2-2; TRBD1 agrees at 10 bases. Germline CDR1 MGHRA, CDR2 YSYEKL. This CDR3 is built from 18 residues. V dropped 3 bases and J dropped 2; count of bases not matched to a gene: 9. The CDR3 DNA is TGCGCCAGCAGCCAGAATGGGGACAGGGGTATTAACACCGGGGAGCTGTTTTTT. Residues: CASSQNGDRGINTGELFF.

The J gene is TRBJ2-6, the V gene TRBV5-1; TRBD1 matches at 8 bases. The CDR3 length is 17 residues. CDR1 is SGHRS, CDR2 YFSETQ, per germline. The V segment lost 4 bases and the J segment 0 bases; nucleotides outside the gene matches: 6. CDR3 sequence (DNA): TGCGCCAGCAGCACCCTGACAGGGGTCTCTGGGGCCAACGTCCTGACTTTC. This sequence encodes CASSTLTGVSGANVLTF. Supplemented by reference TRBV5-1 and TRBJ2-6, the full variable domain reads KAGVTQTPRYLIKTRGQQVTLSCSPISGHRSVSWYQQTPGQGLQFLFEYFSETQRNKGNFPGRFSGRQFSNSRSEMNVSTLELGDSALYLCASSTLTGVSGANVLTFGAGSRLTVL.

This clone appeared a few times. This chain joins TRBV6-5 and TRBJ1-1; D may be TRBD1 (6 bases). CDR3 length equals 13 residues. Trimming took 0 bases from V and 10 from J, leaving 12 bases between them. The germline V gene has CDR1 MNHEY and CDR2 SVGAGI. The CDR3 region has the DNA TGTGCCAGCAGTTACTCGAAAGGCAGGGGAGCTTTCTTT. Translated: CASSYSKGRGAFF.

This chain connects TRBV28 to TRBJ2-7, with D perhaps matching TRBD2 (6 bases). Germline V gene sequence: CDR1 MDHEN, CDR2 SYDVKM. Trimming cost V 5 bases and J 6 bases, with 23 bases left between them. This CDR3 contains 16 residues. DNA for the CDR3: TGTGCCAGCAGTGCTATAGCGGCGGGGTTCCCCTTCGAGCAGTACTTC. Its protein is CASSAIAAGFPFEQYF.

This clone appeared once. This chain joins TRBV7-9 and TRBJ2-4; 8 bases line up with TRBD1. The CDR3 extends over 14 amino acids. V lost 4 bases, J lost 4 bases, and 3 bases stayed unmatched. Germline CDR1 is SEHNR and CDR2 is FQNEAQ (reference sequence). DNA for the CDR3: TGTGCCAGCAGCTCGACAGGGGAAAAAAACATTCAGTACTTC. Translated, it gives CASSSTGEKNIQYF. Drawing the rest from reference TRBV7-9 and TRBJ2-4, the complete variable domain is DTGVSQNPRHKITKRGQNVTFRCDPISEHNRLYWYRQTLGQGPEFLTYFQNEAQLEKSRLLSDRFSAERPKGSFSTLEIQRTEQGDSAMYLCASSSTGEKNIQYFGAGTRLSVL.

This clone was counted a few times. This chain uses TRBV30 with TRBJ1-6; D gene uncertain. The CDR3 sequence is 16 residues long. Germline loops: CDR1 GTSNPN, CDR2 SVGIG (reference sequence). Trimming left V 0 bases short and J 9 bases short, with 18 bases between. The CDR3 sequence is CAWSVPGTEIGSPLHF. CDR3 DNA sequence: TGTGCCTGGAGTGTACCGGGTACTGAAATAGGTTCACCCCTCCACTTT.